This paragraph reports one T cell receptor beta chain. Its target is unknown. The data stem from a study of long-term antiretroviral therapy in people with HIV. Survey level was the resolution at which the v3.0 immunoSEQ assay ran. Assay used: immunoSEQ multiplex PCR; TCRdb lists only in-frame clones, some missing. The table includes about 27,000 clones, roughly 80% detected once. The study, taken as a whole, reports: Repertoires looked antigen-experienced, with only a slight naive shift after ART.

Sequences were derived from unsorted PBMCs, sampled 2.1 years after starting antiretroviral therapy. The receptor's source is a man under 40 with HIV.

CDR3 sequence: CASSRGQGSSYEQYF. In DNA, the CDR3 is TGCGCCAGCAGCCGGGGACAGGGGAGCTCCTACGAGCAGTACTTC. This chain joins TRBV4-1 and TRBJ2-7; 10 bases are shared with TRBD1. This CDR3 has 15 residues. Germline CDR1 is MGHRA and CDR2 is YSYEKL. J lost 0 bases, V lost 4 bases, and 3 bases had no gene match.